Listed below are T cell receptor beta chains from one sample, sequenced in a study of shared clonotypes between healthy human individuals. The assay was immunoSEQ multiplex PCR, and TCRdb's table has in-frame clones only and misses some. This table holds about 2.4 million clones, 90% to 95% found once. Material for sequencing was naive CD4+ T cells sorted from blood. The receptors were gathered from a man aged 18 to 35 in good health. CDR3s include the opening cysteine and the closing phenylalanine or tryptophan. The order of the fields is clone size, J gene, V gene, CDR3 protein. Size tells how often a clone was seen (once, few, many) or the class of an expanded clone, and some rows leave it out.

abundance: few; j_gene: TRBJ1-6; v_gene: TRBV5-1; CDR3aa: CASSPLHF
abundance: NA; j_gene: TRBJ2-7; v_gene: TRBV5-1; CDR3aa: CASSLGGGEYEQYF
abundance: NA; j_gene: TRBJ2-3; v_gene: TRBV5-1; CDR3aa: CASSLSGRGSTDTQYF
abundance: once; j_gene: TRBJ2-5; v_gene: TRBV29-1; CDR3aa: CSVPGLAGKAQYF
abundance: NA; j_gene: TRBJ1-2; v_gene: TRBV7-9; CDR3aa: CASSLVPGQTEHYTF
abundance: NA; j_gene: TRBJ1-4; v_gene: TRBV18; CDR3aa: CASSPVVIQGREKLFF
abundance: NA; j_gene: TRBJ2-2; v_gene: TRBV2; CDR3aa: CASGRPGAVGELFF
abundance: NA; j_gene: TRBJ2-5; v_gene: TRBV11-3; CDR3aa: CASSSGQDQETQYF
abundance: NA; j_gene: TRBJ2-5; v_gene: TRBV7-7; CDR3aa: CASSAGLAGYQETQYF
abundance: NA; j_gene: TRBJ2-1; v_gene: TRBV9; CDR3aa: CASSTGTSGTNEQFF
abundance: NA; j_gene: TRBJ1-3; v_gene: TRBV30; CDR3aa: CAWGTPVSEVSGNTIYF
abundance: NA; j_gene: TRBJ2-3; v_gene: TRBV9; CDR3aa: CASSSGGAGADTQYF
abundance: NA; j_gene: TRBJ2-5; v_gene: TRBV5-1; CDR3aa: CASSTVGYTQETQYF
abundance: NA; j_gene: TRBJ1-2; v_gene: TRBV30; CDR3aa: CAWSEIAGGTDHTF
abundance: NA; j_gene: TRBJ2-5; v_gene: TRBV5-1; CDR3aa: CASSSRDSPGETQYF
abundance: NA; j_gene: TRBJ1-3; v_gene: TRBV9; CDR3aa: CASSITGNTIYF
abundance: NA; j_gene: TRBJ1-3; v_gene: TRBV2; CDR3aa: CASRQGLNTIYF
abundance: NA; j_gene: TRBJ2-5; v_gene: TRBV27; CDR3aa: CASRHTSRETQYF
abundance: NA; j_gene: TRBJ2-3; v_gene: TRBV10-3; CDR3aa: CAISGYTDTQYF
abundance: NA; j_gene: TRBJ1-1; v_gene: TRBV18; CDR3aa: CASSQDRKMNTEAFF
abundance: NA; j_gene: TRBJ1-4; v_gene: TRBV9; CDR3aa: CASSGGQNPNRNEKLFF
abundance: NA; j_gene: TRBJ2-1; v_gene: TRBV7-8; CDR3aa: CASSAEAGGIYNEQFF
abundance: NA; j_gene: TRBJ2-7; v_gene: TRBV20-1; CDR3aa: CSARTTYEQYF
abundance: once; j_gene: TRBJ1-1; v_gene: TRBV5-1; CDR3aa: CASSLEGGKNTEAFF
abundance: NA; j_gene: TRBJ1-2; v_gene: TRBV28; CDR3aa: CASSLAGINYGYTF
abundance: NA; j_gene: TRBJ2-3; v_gene: TRBV10-1; CDR3aa: CASGVSVCTDTQYF
abundance: NA; j_gene: TRBJ1-1; v_gene: TRBV10-3; CDR3aa: CAIRATGLAEAFF
abundance: once; j_gene: TRBJ1-1; v_gene: TRBV4-1; CDR3aa: CASSQDGSRREAFF
abundance: NA; j_gene: TRBJ2-7; v_gene: TRBV7-9; CDR3aa: CASSLDSTSYEQYF
abundance: NA; j_gene: TRBJ2-7; v_gene: TRBV5-5; CDR3aa: CASSLGQPLLYEQYF
abundance: NA; j_gene: TRBJ2-1; v_gene: TRBV6-1; CDR3aa: CASSTSGFGEQFF
abundance: NA; j_gene: TRBJ2-7; v_gene: TRBV10-3; CDR3aa: CAISEGGIVQYF
abundance: once; j_gene: TRBJ2-1; v_gene: TRBV1; CDR3aa: CTSSQRTRLAEYNEQFF
abundance: NA; j_gene: TRBJ2-2; v_gene: TRBV10-3; CDR3aa: CAIGGLRTGELFF
abundance: NA; j_gene: TRBJ2-5; v_gene: TRBV9; CDR3aa: CASSVGPSSGQETQYF
abundance: NA; j_gene: TRBJ2-7; v_gene: TRBV21-1; CDR3aa: CAILFPPRLEQYF
abundance: NA; j_gene: TRBJ2-3; v_gene: TRBV7-8; CDR3aa: CASSPQGPSGDTQYF